Below, 5 T cell receptor beta chains from the same sample are listed, as sequenced in a study of T-cell memory formation after mild COVID-19. TCRdb redid the calling of the 5' RACE reads with MiXCR, one entry per CDR3 protein. The sample has roughly 200,000 distinct CDR3 sequences, about a sixth seen once; the top ten hold approximately 2%. Sequences were obtained from PBMCs or a T cell subset sorted from them (not recorded which). Source of these receptors: an adult woman who had mild COVID-19 (a few samples of this study predate the infection). Cell type and time point are not known.

This clonotype was found a few times. The V call is TRBV24-1, the J call TRBJ2-3; D call uncertain. The CDR3 contains 14 residues. V lost 5 bases and J lost 5, with 13 bases in between. Germline CDR1 KGHDR, CDR2 SFDVKD. CDR3 protein: CATSVDPTRDTQYF. The CDR3 DNA sequence: TGTGCCACCAGTGTAGATCCCACAAGAGATACGCAGTATTTT.

The chain combines TRBV12-3 or TRBV12-4 with TRBJ1-6; 10 nucleotides match TRBD1. The CDR3 totals 16 residues. The trim removed 5 bases at V and 6 bases at J, leaving 7 bases unmatched. The CDR3 is CASSPGQGTFNSPLHF. CDR3 DNA: TGTGCCAGCAGTCCGGGACAGGGGACCTTTAATTCACCCCTCCACTTT.

The chain joins TRBV7-9 to TRBJ2-7; D gene ambiguous. The CDR3 is 12 residues long. Germline CDR1 reads SEHNR; CDR2 reads FQNEAQ (reference sequence). Trimming left V 5 bases short and J 6 bases short, with 11 bases between. CDR3 DNA: TGTGCCAGCAGCCTCGCCGTAGGCGAGCAGTACTTC. Amino acid sequence: CASSLAVGEQYF.

This clonotype was counted a few times. The chain is built from TRBV5-1 and TRBJ2-2, with D perhaps assigned TRBD1 or TRBD2 (5 bases each). The CDR3 length is 13 residues. Germline V gives CDR1 SGHRS, CDR2 YFSETQ. With 3 bases removed from V and 4 bases from J, the gap between germline ends came to 7 bases. The CDR3 spells CASSWDATGELFF. The DNA for the CDR3 is TGCGCCAGCAGCTGGGACGCCACCGGGGAGCTGTTTTTT.

This clonotype has ten or more counts. The genes are TRBV7-3 and TRBJ2-1; TRBD2 matches at 7 bases. The V gene's germline CDR1 is SGHTA and CDR2 FQGTGA. CDR3 size: 14 residues. The junction had 1 base not matched to a gene; V was cut back by 2 bases and J by 3 bases. CDR3 loop: CASSLRGDYNEQFF. For the CDR3, the DNA is TGTGCCAGCAGCTTACGGGGGGACTACAATGAGCAGTTCTTC. The whole variable domain, remainder taken from reference TRBV7-3 and TRBJ2-1, is GAGVSQTPSNKVTEKGKYVELRCDPISGHTALYWYRQSLGQGPEFLIYFQGTGAADDSGLPNDRFFAVRPEGSVSTLKIQRTERGDSAVYLCASSLRGDYNEQFFGPGTRLTVL.